The source of this TCR beta chain is a study of T-cell memory formation after mild COVID-19. From germline, CDR1 is SGHTA and CDR2 FQGTGA. With 8 bases clipped from V and 8 bases from J, the junction kept 11 bases outside the gene matches. CDR3 size: 15 residues. From 5'RACE with constant-segment primers came TCR alpha and TCR beta cDNA libraries that carried sample barcodes and UMIs. TCRdb ran MiXCR on the 5' RACE reads and lists one entry per CDR3 protein. Altogether roughly 400,000 distinct CDR3 sequences are present, roughly a quarter being singletons, with the ten largest covering about 8.7%. Input material: PBMCs or a T cell subset sorted from them (not recorded which). V usage is TRBV7-3 and J usage is TRBJ2-1; 11 bases fit TRBD2. This clonotype was sampled from an adult woman who had mild COVID-19 (a few samples of this study predate the infection). Cell type and time point are not known. Here the CDR3 reads CASRKGLAGYDEQFF. The CDR3, as DNA: TGTGCCAGCCGTAAAGGACTAGCGGGTTATGATGAGCAGTTCTTC.